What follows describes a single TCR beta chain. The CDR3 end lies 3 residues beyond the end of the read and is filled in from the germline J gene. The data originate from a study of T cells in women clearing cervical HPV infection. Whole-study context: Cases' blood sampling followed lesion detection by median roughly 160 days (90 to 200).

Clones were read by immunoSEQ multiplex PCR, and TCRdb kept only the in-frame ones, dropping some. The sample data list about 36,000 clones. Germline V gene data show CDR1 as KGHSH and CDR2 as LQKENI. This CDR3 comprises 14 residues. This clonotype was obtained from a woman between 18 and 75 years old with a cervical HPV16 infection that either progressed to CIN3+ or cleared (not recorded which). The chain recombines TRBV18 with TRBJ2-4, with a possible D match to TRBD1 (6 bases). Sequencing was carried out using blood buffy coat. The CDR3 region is CASSPPFAGAGQYF. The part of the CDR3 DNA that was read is TGTGCCAGCTCACCACCTTTCGCAGGGGCTGGT.